These 15 T cell receptor beta chains came from one sample sequenced in a study of T cell changes during pregnancy in multiple sclerosis (dated by TCRdb to the late 2010s). Receptor libraries were prepared by the immunoSEQ multiplex PCR assay. TCRdb limited this immuneACCESS table to in-frame rearrangements with V and J called. A share of clones is missing; checked studies link under half to unresolved V genes, and the rest is unexplained. Here the sample has roughly 93,000 clones; less than 95% occur a single time. About 1.8% of the sample is in the top ten clones. This material consisted of peripheral blood, taken in the first trimester of pregnancy. These receptors were taken from a female donor in good health, enrolled as a control in a pregnancy study.

Note on this clone: Germline and junction disagree at one end, which may indicate a read error. The same CDR3 is also encoded by other DNA sequences in this sample. The chain recombines TRBV19 with TRBJ2-3, with no clear D. CDR3 length equals 13 residues. Looked up from germline, CDR1 is LNHDA and CDR2 is SQIVND (reference sequence). The CDR3 loop is CASSSLSTDTQYF. For the CDR3, the DNA is TGTGCTAGTAGTTCCCTTAGCACAGATACGCAGTATTTT.

V and J are TRBV5-1 and TRBJ1-2; unclear D gene. The germline gives CDR1 SGHRS, CDR2 YFSETQ. The V and J ends lost 3 bases and 4 bases respectively, with 16 bases between them. CDR3 size: 15 residues. The CDR3 is CASSSGGGWAYGYTF. CDR3 DNA sequence: TGCGCCAGCAGCTCCGGTGGAGGGTGGGCCTATGGCTACACCTTC.

This clone was detected only once. This rearrangement joins TRBV5-4 to TRBJ1-2; 10 nucleotides agree with TRBD1. V dropped 6 bases and J dropped 6; count of bases not matched to a gene: 5. Germline values: CDR1 SGHNT, CDR2 YYREEE (reference sequence). CDR3 length equals 13 residues. CDR3 DNA: TGTGCCAGCAACATGGGACAGGGGCATGGCTACACCTTC. Protein sequence: CASNMGQGHGYTF.

CDR3: CASSATASGGAVYEQFF. The CDR3 nucleotides are TGTGCCAGCAGCGCTACCGCTAGCGGGGGGGCCGTATATGAGCAGTTCTTC. V is TRBV9 and J is TRBJ2-1, with 12 bases identical to TRBD2. Germline V gene sequence: CDR1 SGDLS, CDR2 YYNGEE. Trimming at V came to 3 bases and at J to 8 bases, leaving 12 bases not matched to a gene. The CDR3 sequence is 17 residues long. Full variable domain (outside the CDR3, taken from reference TRBV9 and TRBJ2-1): DSGVTQTPKHLITATGQRVTLRCSPRSGDLSVYWYQQSLDQGLQFLIQYYNGEERAKGNILERFSAQQFPDLHSELNLSSLELGDSALYFCASSATASGGAVYEQFFGPGTRLTVL.

The J gene is TRBJ2-7, the V gene TRBV19; 7 positions match TRBD1. Germline trimming cut 4 bases from V and 3 bases from J; bases unmatched to any gene: 6. The germline CDR1 and CDR2 sequences are LNHDA and SQIVND (reference sequence). The CDR3 consists of 14 residues. CDR3 sequence reads: CASSTQTGNYEQYF. CDR3 nucleotides: TGTGCCAGTAGTACACAGACAGGGAACTACGAGCAGTACTTC. The whole variable domain, remainder taken from reference TRBV19 and TRBJ2-7, is DGGITQSPKYLFRKEGQNVTLSCEQNLNHDAMYWYRQDPGQGLRLIYYSQIVNDFQKGDIAEGYSVSREKKESFPLTVTSAQKNPTAFYLCASSTQTGNYEQYFGPGTRLTVT.

The V and J genes are TRBV5-1 and TRBJ2-3; 7 bases fit TRBD2. The CDR3 runs 17 residues. Trimming took 0 bases from V and 1 from J; bases not matched to a gene: 8. CDR1 is SGHRS and CDR2 is YFSETQ in the germline V gene. This CDR3 is CASSLVRTRAGTDTQYF. The CDR3 DNA reads as TGCGCCAGCAGCTTGGTTCGGACTAGGGCGGGCACAGATACGCAGTATTTT.

V usage is TRBV18 and J usage is TRBJ2-1; the match to TRBD1 covers 7 bases. The trim removed 0 bases at V and 0 bases at J, leaving 2 bases unmatched. Germline V gives CDR1 KGHSH, CDR2 LQKENI. CDR3 length: 16 amino acids. The CDR3 bases are TGTGCCAGCTCACCACCGCACAGGGGCTCCTACAATGAGCAGTTCTTC. It codes for CASSPPHRGSYNEQFF. The variable domain in full, with the rest retrieved from reference TRBV18 and TRBJ2-1, is NAGVMQNPRHLVRRRGQEARLRCSPMKGHSHVYWYRQLPEEGLKFMVYLQKENIIDESGMPKERFSAEFPKEGPSILRIQQVVRGDSAAYFCASSPPHRGSYNEQFFGPGTRLTVL.

This chain links TRBV5-1 with TRBJ2-3, with D possibly being TRBD2 (5 bases). CDR3 length equals 14 residues. Trimming stripped 4 bases from V and 1 base from J, with 10 bases between. CDR1 SGHRS and CDR2 YFSETQ come from the germline V gene. Here the CDR3 DNA reads TGCGCCAGCAGCCCACCCGGGGGCACAGATACGCAGTATTTT. As protein: CASSPPGGTDTQYF.

The chain couples TRBV6-6 to TRBJ2-2; D ambiguous. Per germline, CDR1 MNHNY and CDR2 SVGAGI (reference sequence). This CDR3 is built from 12 residues. V lost 3 bases to trimming and J lost 6 bases, with 5 bases between them. The CDR3 sequence is CASSYSAGELFF. CDR3 bases: TGTGCCAGCAGTTATAGTGCCGGGGAGCTGTTTTTT.

This clone was picked up a small number of times. The chain carries TRBV2 and TRBJ1-1; unclear D gene. The CDR3 is 14 residues long. V was shortened by 0 bases and J by 2 bases, with 7 bases between the two germline ends. Germline V lookup: CDR1 SNHLY, CDR2 FYNNEI. The CDR3 DNA reads as TGTGCCAGCAGTGAAGCGGGCTATAACACTGAAGCTTTCTTT. Translating gives CASSEAGYNTEAFF.

The rearrangement uses TRBV25-1 and TRBJ1-1; D is uncertain. The CDR3 consists of 13 residues. Germline CDR1 and CDR2: MGHDK and SYGVNS. V gave up 2 bases and J gave up 1 base, with 5 bases separating them. CDR3 amino acids: CASSEQRNTEAFF. CDR3 DNA sequence: TGTGCCAGCAGTGAACAGCGGAACACTGAAGCTTTCTTT.

This chain connects TRBV10-3 to TRBJ1-5; no clear D. V shed 3 bases and J shed 6 bases, with 18 bases lying between them. The CDR3 is made up of 16 amino acids. The germline V gene encodes CDR1 ENHRY and CDR2 SYGVKD. The CDR3 protein is CAISETGRTAGQPQHF. The CDR3 DNA is TGTGCCATCAGTGAAACCGGTAGGACGGCGGGTCAGCCCCAGCATTTT.

The CDR3 DNA follows: TGCGCCAGCAGCTTGGGGCGGGGTTCCAACTATGGCTACACCTTC. It translates to CASSLGRGSNYGYTF. The V call is TRBV5-1, the J call TRBJ1-2, with D hard to call. Germline loops: CDR1 SGHRS, CDR2 YFSETQ. Between the trimmed V and J ends, which lost 0 bases and 2 bases, there was a span of 11 bases. The CDR3 is 15 residues long.

CDR3 coding DNA: TGTGCCAGCAGGCCGGGACAGCTCCTGGGGTTTGAAAAACTGTTTTTT. It encodes CASRPGQLLGFEKLFF. This chain joins TRBV28 and TRBJ1-4, with 7 bases matching TRBD1. CDR1 is MDHEN, CDR2 SYDVKM, per germline. V lost 6 bases to trimming and J lost 7 bases; unmatched junction nucleotides: 14. The CDR3 is made up of 16 amino acids.

V usage is TRBV19 and J usage is TRBJ1-5; 11 nucleotides agree with TRBD1. Trimming cost V 5 bases and J 2 bases; bases outside gene matches: 8. The CDR3 has 17 residues. Germline V gene data show CDR1 as LNHDA and CDR2 as SQIVND (reference sequence). CDR3 residues: CASSSWTGGIRNQPQHF. The CDR3 DNA reads TGTGCCAGTAGTTCTTGGACAGGGGGCATACGCAATCAGCCCCAGCATTTT.